What follows describes a single T cell receptor (beta chain). The antigen remains undetermined. Its ends do not fully match the called genes, so a read error is possible. The sample has other DNA sequences that encode this CDR3 too. The sample comes from a study of T cells after posttransplantation cyclophosphamide. Using immunoSEQ multiplex PCR, the repertoire was profiled, and TCRdb retains in-frame clones only, with some absent. The sample includes a few thousand clones, 61% of them seen just once. Study-wide findings and caveats: Skin or GI-infiltrating T cells shared few TRB sequences with blood. Donor-recipient repertoire similarity was low at 1-2 months, rising over year one.

CDR3 length: 14 amino acids. Looked up from germline, CDR1 is LNHDA and CDR2 is SQIVND (reference sequence). The chain joins TRBV19 to TRBJ2-3; a possible D gene is TRBD2 (6 bases). Material for sequencing was memory CD8+ T cells sorted from blood. The sequence derives from a woman aged 55 to 70 in good health, CMV-negative, and a related stem cell transplant donor. In DNA form, the CDR3 reads TGTGCTAGTACCTCCGGGGAGGGCACAGATACGCAGTATTTT. Its translation is CASTSGEGTDTQYF. The variable domain in full, with the rest retrieved from reference TRBV19 and TRBJ2-3, is DGGITQSPKYLFRKEGQNVTLSCEQNLNHDAMYWYRQDPGQGLRLIYYSQIVNDFQKGDIAEGYSVSREKKESFPLTVTSAQKNPTAFYLCASTSGEGTDTQYFGPGTRLTVL.